These 27 T cell receptor beta chains were all obtained from the same sample, sequenced in a study of healthy donors' naive CD4 and CD8 T cells. A linear amplification protocol produced the TCR libraries from roughly 480 ng of total RNA. TCRdb used MiXCR to reprocess the reads, holding one entry per CDR3 protein. The sample comprises approximately 180,000 distinct CDR3 sequences, about 74% of which are singletons, and about 2.4% rests with the top ten. Sequenced input: naive CD4+ and CD8+ T cells sorted from blood, pooled from several donors. The receptor set was obtained from a pool of human donors in good health; the sample pools cells from several healthy donors.

A few counts support this clonotype. V is TRBV6-5 and J is TRBJ2-3; no clear D. Trimming cost V 0 bases and J 5 bases, with 3 bases left between them. Germline V CDR1 and CDR2: MNHEY, SVGAGI. CDR3 length equals 12 residues. The CDR3 is CASSYSGDTQYF. CDR3 coding DNA: TGTGCCAGCAGTTACTCGGGAGATACGCAGTATTTT.

The gene calls are TRBV20-1 and TRBJ2-1; TRBD2 matches 7 bases. The length of the CDR3 is 16 residues. Germline V gene sequence: CDR1 DFQATT, CDR2 SNEGSKA (reference sequence). Germline trimming cut 0 bases from V and 0 bases from J; bases unmatched to any gene: 5. Here the CDR3 DNA reads TGCAGTGCTAGAGATCTAGCGGAGGTCTCCTACAATGAGCAGTTCTTC. Its translation is CSARDLAEVSYNEQFF.

The rearrangement joins TRBV6-2 or TRBV6-3 to TRBJ2-6; D not certain. Germline V gene sequence: CDR1 MNHEY, CDR2 SVGEGT. CDR3 size: 18 residues. The V end was cut by 7 bases, the J end by 0 bases, with 19 bases between. CDR3 coding DNA: TGTGCCAGCACCCCCACGAGGCAGATTTTCTCTGGGGCCAACGTCCTGACTTTC. As protein: CASTPTRQIFSGANVLTF.

The chain is built from TRBV11-2 and TRBJ2-7; D gene ambiguous. V shed 3 bases and J shed 0 bases, with 9 bases lying between them. The CDR3 totals 14 residues. Germline CDR1 is SGHAT and CDR2 is FQNNGV. The CDR3: CASSFGGNSYEQYF. The CDR3 DNA is TGTGCCAGCAGCTTTGGTGGGAACTCCTACGAGCAGTACTTC.

The chain couples TRBV6-2 or TRBV6-3 to TRBJ1-1; 9 bases fit TRBD1. The CDR3 sequence is 17 residues long. The trim removed 6 bases at V and 2 bases at J, leaving 13 bases unmatched. The germline CDR1 and CDR2 sequences are MNHEY and SVGEGT. The CDR3: CASRGTGTGTLNTEAFF. The CDR3 bases are TGTGCCAGCAGGGGAACCGGGACAGGGACTTTAAACACTGAAGCTTTCTTT.

In its sample, this clonotype was seen many times. The rearrangement joins TRBV29-1 to TRBJ1-2; D uncertain. Per germline, CDR1 SQVTM and CDR2 ANQGSEA. This CDR3 is 11 amino acids long. V lost 5 bases and J lost 1, with 5 bases in between. DNA of the CDR3: TGCAGCGTTCGGGGTAACTATGGCTACACCTTC. It specifies CSVRGNYGYTF.

This clonotype was seen a handful of times. The rearrangement joins TRBV29-1 to TRBJ1-2; D gene unclear. The germline CDR1 and CDR2 sequences are SQVTM and ANQGSEA. The V end lost 4 bases, the J end lost 4 bases, and 10 bases lay between the germline ends. The CDR3 covers 12 residues. CDR3 protein: CSVVGEGYGYTF. The CDR3 nucleotides are TGCAGCGTTGTCGGCGAAGGCTATGGCTACACCTTC.

V gene TRBV29-1 combines with J gene TRBJ1-2; D gene unclear. There are 11 residues in the CDR3. Germline V gives CDR1 SQVTM, CDR2 ANQGSEA. Trimming left V 4 bases short and J 0 bases short, with 3 bases between. CDR3 loop: CSVATNYGYTF. The CDR3, as DNA: TGCAGCGTTGCGACTAACTATGGCTACACCTTC.

The chain combines TRBV30 with TRBJ1-3; D not resolved. Germline V gene sequence: CDR1 GTSNPN, CDR2 SVGIG (reference sequence). Trimming pared 0 bases from V and 2 bases from J, leaving 2 bases between. This CDR3 contains 12 residues. The CDR3 sequence is CAWSVAGNTIYF. As DNA, the CDR3 is TGTGCCTGGAGTGTGGCTGGAAACACCATATATTTT.

This clonotype was picked up one time. The rearrangement links TRBV10-3 to TRBJ2-6, with D unclear. The germline gives CDR1 ENHRY, CDR2 SYGVKD. Between the trimmed V and J ends, which lost 9 bases and 0 bases, there was a span of 3 bases. The CDR3 is made up of 12 amino acids. CDR3 coding DNA: TGTGCCATAACCTCTGGGGCCAACGTCCTGACTTTC. It is translated as CAITSGANVLTF.

The chain links TRBV15 to TRBJ1-5; no clear D. Trimming took off 0 bases at V and 6 bases at J, with 12 bases between the two ends. From germline, CDR1 is LNHNV and CDR2 YYDKDF (reference sequence). This CDR3 has 15 amino acids. The CDR3 here is CATSRDSAVGQPQHF. The CDR3 nucleotides read TGTGCCACCAGCAGAGATAGCGCGGTGGGTCAGCCCCAGCATTTT.

V is TRBV19 and J is TRBJ2-2; 7 bases agree with TRBD1. J was trimmed by 5 bases and V by 8 bases; bases with no gene match: 11. This CDR3 region has 15 residues. Germline CDR1 and CDR2: LNHDA and SQIVND (reference sequence). For the CDR3, the DNA is TGTGCCAGTCAACAGGGGCCTACAGTGACCGGGGAGCTGTTTTTT. Translated, it gives CASQQGPTVTGELFF.

This chain uses TRBV29-1 with TRBJ1-2, with D possibly being TRBD1 (6 bases). Trimming stripped 3 bases from V and 8 bases from J, with 13 bases between. Germline CDR1 and CDR2: SQVTM and ANQGSEA. This CDR3 has 12 residues. In DNA form, the CDR3 reads TGCAGCGTTGATGGGGGGCATAAAGGCTACACCTTC. Protein product: CSVDGGHKGYTF.

The chain links TRBV12-3 or TRBV12-4 to TRBJ2-3; 10 bases map to TRBD2. The CDR3 is made up of 15 amino acids. The CDR3, as DNA: TGTGCTAGTGTTGCGACTAGCGGGAGCACAGATACGCAGTATTTT. This gives the protein CASVATSGSTDTQYF.

This clonotype was found a few times. This chain joins TRBV29-1 and TRBJ2-7; D remains unclear. The CDR3 covers 13 residues. Per the germline V gene, CDR1 is SQVTM and CDR2 is ANQGSEA. The ends were cut back, 3 bases at V and 2 bases at J, with 11 bases in the middle. The CDR3 bases are TGCAGCGTTGAGGCCGCATCTCCCTACGAGCAGTACTTC. As protein: CSVEAASPYEQYF.

The chain couples TRBV6-5 to TRBJ1-5; 8 bases map to TRBD1. CDR1 MNHEY and CDR2 SVGAGI come from the germline V gene. There are 15 residues in the CDR3. V was pared by 0 bases and J by 6 bases, with 4 bases of the junction left unmatched. The CDR3 spells CASSYSGQGGQPQHF. The CDR3 DNA sequence: TGTGCCAGCAGTTACTCAGGACAGGGTGGTCAGCCCCAGCATTTT.

The CDR3 DNA sequence: TGTGCCAGCTCACCAGTGGATGGGGTCGGGGAGCTGTTTTTT. Residues: CASSPVDGVGELFF. The chain uses TRBV18 and TRBJ2-2; D is undetermined. Trimming removed 2 bases at V and 7 bases at J, with 11 bases between. The CDR3 consists of 14 residues. Germline CDR1 and CDR2: KGHSH and LQKENI.

This clonotype appeared once. This sequence joins TRBV6-5 and TRBJ2-1; perhaps D is TRBD1 or TRBD2 (5 bases each). The CDR3 is 14 residues long. Germline CDR1 and CDR2: MNHEY and SVGAGI. With 6 bases removed from V and 0 bases from J, the gap between germline ends came to 9 bases. Here the CDR3 reads CASRGTASYNEQFF. For the CDR3, the DNA is TGTGCCAGCAGAGGGACGGCCTCCTACAATGAGCAGTTCTTC.

The chain carries TRBV20-1 and TRBJ1-5, with D perhaps TRBD1 (6 bases). CDR1 and CDR2 from the germline V gene are DFQATT and SNEGSKA (reference sequence). Between the trimmed V and J ends, which lost 6 bases and 0 bases, there was a span of 24 bases. This CDR3 has 18 residues. CDR3 loop: CSAFDAGGKFYSNQPQHF. CDR3 nucleotide sequence: TGCAGTGCCTTTGATGCGGGGGGCAAGTTTTATAGCAATCAGCCCCAGCATTTT.

This clonotype has only a few counts. The CDR3 sequence: CSVKTLYQETQYF. The CDR3 DNA is TGCAGCGTCAAGACACTATACCAAGAGACCCAGTACTTC. The chain uses TRBV29-1 and TRBJ2-5; D uncertain. V lost 6 bases, J lost 0 bases, and 11 bases lay in between. This CDR3 spans 13 amino acids. CDR1 and CDR2 (germline): SQVTM, ANQGSEA.

The chain uses TRBV27 and TRBJ1-1, with TRBD1 matching over 7 bases. V dropped 7 bases and J dropped 4; count of bases not matched to a gene: 6. The germline CDR1 and CDR2 sequences are MNHEY and SMNVEV (reference sequence). This CDR3 has 13 residues. CDR3 region: CASTPGGFTEAFF. The CDR3 coding sequence is TGTGCCAGCACCCCAGGGGGGTTCACTGAAGCTTTCTTT.

This chain uses TRBV29-1 with TRBJ2-1; 10 nucleotides match TRBD2. CDR1 is SQVTM and CDR2 is ANQGSEA in the germline V gene. This CDR3 contains 15 residues. The junction had 10 bases not matched to a gene; V was cut back by 8 bases and J by 3 bases. The CDR3, as DNA: TGCAGCAAACCACCGCTAGCGGGAGTCTACAATGAGCAGTTCTTC. Residues: CSKPPLAGVYNEQFF.

In this sample, this clonotype turned up once. The rearrangement uses TRBV5-1 and TRBJ2-1; D call uncertain. This CDR3 comprises 14 residues. Trimming took off 0 bases at V and 6 bases at J, with 10 bases between the two ends. Germline V gene data show CDR1 as SGHRS and CDR2 as YFSETQ. For the CDR3, the DNA is TGCGCCAGCAGCTTGGATGCTAGATTCAATGAGCAGTTCTTC. Protein sequence: CASSLDARFNEQFF.

The chain carries TRBV19 and TRBJ1-5, with D unclear. Trimming shortened V by 5 bases and J by 2 bases, and 13 bases separated the two germline ends. Germline assignment: CDR1 LNHDA and CDR2 SQIVND (reference sequence). CDR3 length equals 15 residues. In DNA, the CDR3 is TGTGCCAGTAGTCCCACCGAAGGGCGCAATCAGCCCCAGCATTTT. Encoded protein: CASSPTEGRNQPQHF. The variable domain in full, completed from reference TRBV19 and TRBJ1-5, reads DGGITQSPKYLFRKEGQNVTLSCEQNLNHDAMYWYRQDPGQGLRLIYYSQIVNDFQKGDIAEGYSVSREKKESFPLTVTSAQKNPTAFYLCASSPTEGRNQPQHFGDGTRLSIL.

V gene TRBV29-1 combines with J gene TRBJ2-5, with D perhaps TRBD1 (7 bases). The CDR3 runs 12 residues. V was shortened by 3 bases and J by 5 bases, with 10 bases between the two germline ends. Germline V gives CDR1 SQVTM, CDR2 ANQGSEA. In nucleotides, the CDR3 is TGCAGCGTTGAGGAGGGGGCGGAGACCCAGTACTTC. Translated: CSVEEGAETQYF.

V and J are TRBV27 and TRBJ1-2; D is perhaps TRBD1 (6 bases). The CDR3 consists of 17 residues. In germline, CDR1 is MNHEY, CDR2 SMNVEV (reference sequence). The V and J ends lost 0 bases and 3 bases respectively, with 17 bases between them. The CDR3 DNA reads as TGTGCCAGCAGTTTATCGGACCCGTATGGGGGCGACTATGGCTACACCTTC. Translated, it gives CASSLSDPYGGDYGYTF.

The V gene is TRBV18, the J gene TRBJ2-7, with D maybe TRBD2 (5 bases). Germline V gives CDR1 KGHSH, CDR2 LQKENI. The CDR3 sequence is 15 residues long. Between the trimmed V and J ends, which lost 2 bases and 0 bases, there was a span of 11 bases. CDR3 bases: TGTGCCAGCTCACCATTGCGGGCCCTCTCCTACGAGCAGTACTTC. This codes for CASSPLRALSYEQYF.